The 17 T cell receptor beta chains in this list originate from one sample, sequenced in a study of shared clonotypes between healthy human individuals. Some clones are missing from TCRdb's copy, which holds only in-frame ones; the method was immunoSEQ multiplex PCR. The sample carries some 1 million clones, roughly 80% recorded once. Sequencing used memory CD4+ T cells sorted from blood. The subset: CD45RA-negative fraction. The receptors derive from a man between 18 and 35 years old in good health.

CDR3 in DNA: TGTGCCAGCAGCCTCCAGCGGGGGACGTGGTACGAGCAGTACTTC. This translates into CASSLQRGTWYEQYF. The chain combines TRBV7-2 with TRBJ2-7, with 8 positions matching TRBD2. The CDR3 extends over 15 amino acids. V shed 5 bases, J shed 4 bases, and the junction held 10 bases outside the gene matches. In germline, CDR1 is SGHTA, CDR2 FQGNSA.

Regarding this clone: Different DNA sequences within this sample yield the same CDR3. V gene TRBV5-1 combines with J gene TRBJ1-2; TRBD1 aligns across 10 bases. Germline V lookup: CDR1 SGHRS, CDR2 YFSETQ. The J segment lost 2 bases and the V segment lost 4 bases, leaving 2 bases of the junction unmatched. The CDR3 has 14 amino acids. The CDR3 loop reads CASSPGQGNYGYTF. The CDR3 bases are TGCGCCAGCAGCCCGGGACAGGGGAACTATGGCTACACCTTC.

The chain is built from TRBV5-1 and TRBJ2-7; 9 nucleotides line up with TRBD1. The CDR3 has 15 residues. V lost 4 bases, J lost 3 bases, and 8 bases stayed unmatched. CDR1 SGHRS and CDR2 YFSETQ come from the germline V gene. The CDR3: CASSRYGTGNYEQYF. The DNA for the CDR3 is TGCGCCAGCAGCCGCTATGGGACAGGGAACTACGAGCAGTACTTC.

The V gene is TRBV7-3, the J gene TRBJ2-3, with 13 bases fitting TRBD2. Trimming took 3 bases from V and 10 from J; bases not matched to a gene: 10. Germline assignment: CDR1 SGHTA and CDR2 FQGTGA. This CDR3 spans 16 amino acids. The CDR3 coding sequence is TGTGCCAGCAGCTTCGGACTAGCGGGGGTGCTGGGTGCGCAGTATTTT. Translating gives CASSFGLAGVLGAQYF.

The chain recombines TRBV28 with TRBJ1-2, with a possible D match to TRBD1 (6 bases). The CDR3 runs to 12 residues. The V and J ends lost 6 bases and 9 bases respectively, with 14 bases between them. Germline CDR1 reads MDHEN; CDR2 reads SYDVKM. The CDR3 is CASRPKGVSYTF. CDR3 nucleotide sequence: TGTGCCAGCAGGCCTAAGGGGGTGAGCTACACCTTC.

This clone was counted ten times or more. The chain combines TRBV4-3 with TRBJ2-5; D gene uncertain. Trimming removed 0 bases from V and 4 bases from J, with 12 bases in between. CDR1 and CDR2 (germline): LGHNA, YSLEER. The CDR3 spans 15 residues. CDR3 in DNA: TGCGCCAGCAGCCAAGATTGGGGTTATGGAGAGACCCAGTACTTC. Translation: CASSQDWGYGETQYF.

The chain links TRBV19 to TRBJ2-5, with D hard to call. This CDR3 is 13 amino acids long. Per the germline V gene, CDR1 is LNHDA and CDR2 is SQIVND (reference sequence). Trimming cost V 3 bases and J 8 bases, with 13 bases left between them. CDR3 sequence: CASSIGMGYTQYF. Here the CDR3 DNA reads TGTGCCAGTAGTATTGGGATGGGGTATACCCAGTACTTC. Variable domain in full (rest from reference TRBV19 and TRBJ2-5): DGGITQSPKYLFRKEGQNVTLSCEQNLNHDAMYWYRQDPGQGLRLIYYSQIVNDFQKGDIAEGYSVSREKKESFPLTVTSAQKNPTAFYLCASSIGMGYTQYFGPGTRLLVL.

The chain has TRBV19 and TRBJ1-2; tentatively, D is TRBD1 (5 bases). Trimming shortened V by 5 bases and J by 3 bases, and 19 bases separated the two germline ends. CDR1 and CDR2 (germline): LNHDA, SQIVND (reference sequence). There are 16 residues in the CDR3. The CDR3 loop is CASSDSATVGYYGYTF. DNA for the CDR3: TGTGCCAGTAGTGACTCGGCGACAGTGGGTTACTATGGCTACACCTTC.

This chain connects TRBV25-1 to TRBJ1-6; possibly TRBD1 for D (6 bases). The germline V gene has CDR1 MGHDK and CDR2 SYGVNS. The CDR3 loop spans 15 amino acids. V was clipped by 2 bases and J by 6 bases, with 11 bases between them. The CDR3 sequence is CASSEGGRFNSPLHF. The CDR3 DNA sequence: TGTGCCAGCAGTGAAGGGGGGCGGTTTAATTCACCCCTCCACTTT.

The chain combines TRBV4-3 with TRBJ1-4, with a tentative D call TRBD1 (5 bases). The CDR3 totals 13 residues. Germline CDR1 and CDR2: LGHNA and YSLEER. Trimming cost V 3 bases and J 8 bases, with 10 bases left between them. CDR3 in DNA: TGCGCCAGCAGCCATCAAAGGGGCGAAAAACTGTTTTTT. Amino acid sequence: CASSHQRGEKLFF.

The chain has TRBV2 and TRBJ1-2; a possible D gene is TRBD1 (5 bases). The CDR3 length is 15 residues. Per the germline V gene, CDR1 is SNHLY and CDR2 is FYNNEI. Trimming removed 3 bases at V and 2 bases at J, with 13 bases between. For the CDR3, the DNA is TGTGCCAGCAGTGATATCGGGGGGAGAAACTATGGCTACACCTTC. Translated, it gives CASSDIGGRNYGYTF.

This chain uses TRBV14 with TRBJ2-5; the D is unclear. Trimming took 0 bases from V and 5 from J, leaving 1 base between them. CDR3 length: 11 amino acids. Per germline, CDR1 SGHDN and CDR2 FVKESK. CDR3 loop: CASSQEETQYF. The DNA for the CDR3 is TGTGCCAGCAGCCAAGAGGAGACCCAGTACTTC.

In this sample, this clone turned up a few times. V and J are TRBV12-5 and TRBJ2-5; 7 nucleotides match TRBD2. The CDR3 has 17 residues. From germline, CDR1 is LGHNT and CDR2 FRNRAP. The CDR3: CARPGKSAGALWETQYF. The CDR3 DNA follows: TGTGCCCGGCCGGGGAAGTCCGCGGGAGCCCTGTGGGAGACCCAGTACTTC.

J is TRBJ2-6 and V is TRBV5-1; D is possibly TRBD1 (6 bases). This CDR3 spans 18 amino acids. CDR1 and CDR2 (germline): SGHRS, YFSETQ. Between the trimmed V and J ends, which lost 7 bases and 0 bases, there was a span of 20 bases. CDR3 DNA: TGCGCCAGCCACAGGAATATACAGGGTAACTCTGGGGCCAACGTCCTGACTTTC. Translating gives CASHRNIQGNSGANVLTF.

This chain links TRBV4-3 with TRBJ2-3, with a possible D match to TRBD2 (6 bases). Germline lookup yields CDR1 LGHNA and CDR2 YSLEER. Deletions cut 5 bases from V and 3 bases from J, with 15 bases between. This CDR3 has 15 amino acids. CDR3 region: CASSMDYPMTDTQYF. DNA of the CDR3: TGCGCCAGCAGCATGGACTACCCTATGACAGATACGCAGTATTTT.

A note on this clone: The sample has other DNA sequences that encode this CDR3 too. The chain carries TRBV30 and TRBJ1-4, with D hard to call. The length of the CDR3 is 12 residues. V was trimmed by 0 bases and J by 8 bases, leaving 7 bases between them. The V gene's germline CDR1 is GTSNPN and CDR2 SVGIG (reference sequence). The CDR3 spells CAWSVKGEKLFF. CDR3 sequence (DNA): TGTGCCTGGAGTGTTAAGGGAGAAAAACTGTTTTTT.

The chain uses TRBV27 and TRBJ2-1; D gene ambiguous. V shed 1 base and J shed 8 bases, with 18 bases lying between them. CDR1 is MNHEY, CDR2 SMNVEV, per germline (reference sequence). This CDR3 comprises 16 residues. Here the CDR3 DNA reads TGTGCCAGCAGTTTATTACCTCGAAGTCGCCTCGATGAGCAGTTCTTC. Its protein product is CASSLLPRSRLDEQFF.